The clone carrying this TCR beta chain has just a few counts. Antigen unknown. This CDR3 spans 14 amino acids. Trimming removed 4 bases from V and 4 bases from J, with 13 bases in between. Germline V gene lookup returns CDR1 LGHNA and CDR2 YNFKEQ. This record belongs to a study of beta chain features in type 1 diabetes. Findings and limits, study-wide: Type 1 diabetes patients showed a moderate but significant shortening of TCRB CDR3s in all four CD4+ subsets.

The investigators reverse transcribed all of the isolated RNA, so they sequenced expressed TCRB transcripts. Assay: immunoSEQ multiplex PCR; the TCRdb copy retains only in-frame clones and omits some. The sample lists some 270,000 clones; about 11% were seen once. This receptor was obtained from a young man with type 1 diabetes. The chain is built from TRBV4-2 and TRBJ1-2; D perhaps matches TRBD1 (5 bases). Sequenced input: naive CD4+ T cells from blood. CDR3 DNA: TGTGCCAGCAGCCCGGCGCAGGGCGGCTATGGCTACACCTTC. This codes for CASSPAQGGYGYTF.